One sample yielded the 2 T cell receptor beta chains listed below, sequenced in a study of T cell responses to AZD1222 COVID-19 vaccine. Generated by immunoSEQ multiplex PCR, the TCRdb table keeps only in-frame clones and is missing some. The table has roughly 99,000 clones, about 89% seen once. The source was peripheral blood, collected on day 0 of AZD1222 vaccination. The receptors come from an adult in good health.

The CDR3 loop is CASRLRGGYSNQPQHF. CDR3 in DNA: TGTGCCAGCCGCTTAAGGGGGGGTTATAGCAATCAGCCCCAGCATTTT. This rearrangement joins TRBV27 to TRBJ1-5; tentative D call: TRBD1 (6 bases). V was cut by 8 bases and J by 0 bases, with 17 bases left in between. The CDR3 runs 16 residues. The germline CDR1 and CDR2 sequences are MNHEY and SMNVEV (reference sequence).

The rearrangement joins TRBV7-2 to TRBJ2-7, with TRBD2 matching over 8 bases. V lost 5 bases, J lost 2 bases, and 14 bases stayed unmatched. This CDR3 comprises 17 residues. Germline V gene sequence: CDR1 SGHTA, CDR2 FQGNSA. For the CDR3, the DNA is TGTGCCAGCAGCCTCGTTCTCGGGGGGGTCATTCCCTACGAGCAGTACTTC. This sequence encodes CASSLVLGGVIPYEQYF.